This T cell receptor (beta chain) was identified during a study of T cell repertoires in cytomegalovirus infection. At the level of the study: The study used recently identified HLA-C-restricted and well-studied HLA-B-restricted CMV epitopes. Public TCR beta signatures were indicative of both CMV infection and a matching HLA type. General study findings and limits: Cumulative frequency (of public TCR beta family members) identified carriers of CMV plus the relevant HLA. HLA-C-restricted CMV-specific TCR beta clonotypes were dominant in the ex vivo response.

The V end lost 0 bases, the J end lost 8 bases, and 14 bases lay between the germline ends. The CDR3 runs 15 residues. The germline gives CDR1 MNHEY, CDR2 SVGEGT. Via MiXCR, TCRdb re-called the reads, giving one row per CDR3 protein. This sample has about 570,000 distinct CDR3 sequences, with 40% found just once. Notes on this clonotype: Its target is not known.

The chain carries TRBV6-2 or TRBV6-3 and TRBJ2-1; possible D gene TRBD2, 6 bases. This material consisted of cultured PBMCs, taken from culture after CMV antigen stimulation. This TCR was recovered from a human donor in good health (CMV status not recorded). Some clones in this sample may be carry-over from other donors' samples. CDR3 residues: CASSYSGRRAHEQFF. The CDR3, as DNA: TGTGCCAGCAGTTACTCAGGTCGGAGGGCCCATGAGCAGTTCTTC.